This TCR beta chain was documented in a study of radiation and T cells in renal cell carcinoma. Whole-study results and caveats: In blood, top tumor clones expanded by 2 weeks, shrinking by 4.

TCRdb's copy holds only in-frame clones and misses some; the assay was immunoSEQ multiplex PCR. The repertoire has about 150,000 clones, around 90% of them found once; the top ten carry roughly 4%. Germline V gene sequence: CDR1 MDHEN, CDR2 SYDVKM. The CDR3 totals 16 residues. The V segment lost 1 base and the J segment 3 bases; nucleotides outside the gene matches: 4. Time point in this sample: baseline pretreatment blood. Treatment here: 15 Gy SBRT to primary tumor, nephrectomy 4 weeks later. In the case of this clone: What it binds is not known.

The input for sequencing was blood, taken from a patient whose treatment included radiotherapy and nephrectomy. V gene TRBV28 combines with J gene TRBJ2-1; 9 bases are shared with TRBD2. The receptor was isolated from a woman in her sixties or seventies with renal cell carcinoma. The CDR3 sequence is CASSLLASGDYNEQFF. The CDR3 coding sequence is TGTGCCAGCAGTTTATTGGCTAGCGGGGACTACAATGAGCAGTTCTTC.